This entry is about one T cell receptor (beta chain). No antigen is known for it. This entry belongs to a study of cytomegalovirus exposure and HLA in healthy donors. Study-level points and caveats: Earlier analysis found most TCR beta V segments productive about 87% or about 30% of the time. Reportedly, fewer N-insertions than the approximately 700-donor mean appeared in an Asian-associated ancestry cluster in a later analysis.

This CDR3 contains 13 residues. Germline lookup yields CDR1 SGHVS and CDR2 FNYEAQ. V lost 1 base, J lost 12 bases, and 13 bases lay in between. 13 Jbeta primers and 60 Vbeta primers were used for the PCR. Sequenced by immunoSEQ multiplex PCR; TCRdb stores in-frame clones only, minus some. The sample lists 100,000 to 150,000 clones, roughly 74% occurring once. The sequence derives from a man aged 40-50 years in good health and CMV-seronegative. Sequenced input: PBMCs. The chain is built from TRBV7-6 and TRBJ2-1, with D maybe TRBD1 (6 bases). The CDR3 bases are TGTGCCAGCAGCTTAGGGTCAGGGGTGGTGCAGTTCTTC. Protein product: CASSLGSGVVQFF.